These 19 T cell receptor beta chains were sequenced from one sample in a study of blood T cell repertoires in COVID-19. Profiling relied on immunoSEQ multiplex PCR, and the TCRdb table lists in-frame clones only, not all of them. In the table there are over 90,000 clones, 87% of which are singletons. Sequencing input: peripheral blood. All receptors derive from a man aged 50 or older with active COVID-19.

The chain employs TRBV9 and TRBJ2-5; TRBD2 agrees at 9 bases. V shed 4 bases, J shed 7 bases, and the junction held 17 bases outside the gene matches. This CDR3 spans 17 amino acids. CDR1 is SGDLS and CDR2 is YYNGEE in the germline V gene. The CDR3 loop is CASSPTSGGGDPGTQYF. In nucleotides, the CDR3 is TGTGCCAGCAGCCCGACCTCGGGCGGGGGGGATCCGGGGACCCAGTACTTC.

A remark on this clone: The junction departs from the called germline gene at one end, perhaps through a read error. The chain joins TRBV7-7 to TRBJ1-3, with TRBD1 matching 7 bases. CDR3 length equals 16 residues. The germline V gene has CDR1 SSHAT and CDR2 FNYEAQ (reference sequence). The DNA for the CDR3 is TGTGCTAGCAGCCCGGACAGGCCAAGCTCTGGAAACACCATATATTTT. Protein: CASSPDRPSSGNTIYF.

The V gene is TRBV30, the J gene TRBJ1-2; maybe TRBD1 (5 bases). CDR1 is GTSNPN and CDR2 is SVGIG in the germline V gene (reference sequence). The V end lost 5 bases, the J end lost 8 bases, and 27 bases lay between the germline ends. There are 16 residues in the CDR3. The CDR3 loop is CAWQGVSVGGKGGYTF. DNA for the CDR3: TGTGCCTGGCAAGGGGTATCTGTGGGGGGAAAGGGAGGCTACACCTTC.

This clone was detected once. V usage is TRBV6-1 and J usage is TRBJ1-6; TRBD1 is a possible D gene (5 bases). Germline CDR1 and CDR2: MNHNS and SASEGT. CDR3 length: 15 amino acids. Trimming took 2 bases from V and 4 from J, leaving 9 bases between them. The CDR3 bases are TGTGCCAGCAGTGAACGACAGCAGTATAATTCACCCCTCCACTTT. Protein sequence: CASSERQQYNSPLHF.

This chain connects TRBV3-1 (or the pseudogene TRBV3-2) to TRBJ2-2; 12 nucleotides match TRBD2. CDR1 is LGHDT and CDR2 is YNNKEL in the germline V gene (reference sequence). Trimming took 2 bases from V and 4 from J; bases not matched to a gene: 2. There are 16 residues in the CDR3. CDR3 DNA: TGTGCCAGCAGCCAATGGGGACTAGCGGGCACCGGGGAGCTGTTTTTT. Translated, it gives CASSQWGLAGTGELFF.

Here the CDR3 DNA reads TGTGCCAGCACCAAAGGGGGCGGGGGGTTCTCCTACAATGAGCAGTTCTTC. It is translated as CASTKGGGGFSYNEQFF. V is TRBV3-1 (or the pseudogene TRBV3-2) and J is TRBJ2-1, with D perhaps matching TRBD2 (8 bases). Germline assignment: CDR1 LGHDT and CDR2 YNNKEL (reference sequence). V was clipped by 7 bases and J by 0 bases, with 19 bases between them. There are 17 residues in the CDR3.

The chain is built from TRBV6-6 and TRBJ1-5; D is perhaps TRBD1 (5 bases). The CDR3 is made up of 14 amino acids. Deletions cut 5 bases from V and 6 bases from J, with 14 bases between. CDR1 is MNHNY, CDR2 SVGAGI, per germline (reference sequence). The CDR3, as DNA: TGTGCCAGCAGTCCTGTCGGGGGAGGTCAGCCCCAGCATTTT. It yields the protein CASSPVGGGQPQHF.

The chain couples TRBV21-1 to TRBJ2-3; the D segment call TRBD1 is taken from the table without a DNA check. TRBV21-1 is deemed a pseudogene. The CDR3 has 15 amino acids. CDR3 sequence: CASPEGDRGKDTQYF. The CDR3 region has the DNA TGTGCCAGCCCAGAGGGGGACAGGGGAAAGGATACGCAGTATTTT.

This clone showed up just once. The chain recombines TRBV5-1 with TRBJ2-3, with D maybe TRBD1 (7 bases). Trimming removed 4 bases from V and 7 bases from J, with 13 bases in between. The CDR3 runs to 13 residues. Germline loops: CDR1 SGHRS, CDR2 YFSETQ. CDR3 in DNA: TGCGCCAGCAGCGGGCAGGGGGGATATACGCAGTATTTT. This gives the protein CASSGQGGYTQYF.

The chain employs TRBV10-3 and TRBJ2-7; TRBD1 aligns across 8 bases. The CDR3 totals 14 residues. The germline V gene has CDR1 ENHRY and CDR2 SYGVKD. Trimming took 10 bases from V and 4 from J; bases not matched to a gene: 12. The CDR3 loop reads CATQYGTGRYEQYF. The DNA for the CDR3 is TGTGCCACCCAGTACGGGACAGGCCGATACGAGCAGTACTTC.

A few counts support this clone. The genes are TRBV6-5 and TRBJ1-6; D gene unclear. In germline, CDR1 is MNHEY, CDR2 SVGAGI. This CDR3 is 13 amino acids long. V shed 6 bases and J shed 10 bases, with 13 bases lying between them. DNA of the CDR3: TGTGCCAGCAGCCCCAAGGCGGGGTCACCCCTCCACTTT. This encodes CASSPKAGSPLHF.

The rearrangement uses TRBV6-5 and TRBJ1-5, with D unclear. The CDR3 length is 12 residues. The V gene's germline CDR1 is MNHEY and CDR2 SVGAGI. With 7 bases removed from V and 9 bases from J, the gap between germline ends came to 13 bases. The CDR3 loop reads CASKENARPQHF. DNA of the CDR3: TGTGCCAGCAAGGAGAACGCGCGGCCCCAGCATTTT.

The V and J genes are TRBV5-6 and TRBJ1-6; TRBD1 agrees at 7 bases. The V and J ends lost 4 bases and 10 bases, in that order; junction bases with no gene match: 8. Germline CDR1 is SGHDT and CDR2 is YYEEEE. The CDR3 loop spans 14 amino acids. The CDR3 DNA sequence: TGTGCCAGCAGCGGAGGGGGCGGAAAATCACCCCTCCACTTT. Translation gives CASSGGGGKSPLHF.

The genes are TRBV29-1 and TRBJ1-1; 8 nucleotides match TRBD1. The CDR3 has 14 amino acids. With V trimmed by 6 bases and J by 1 base, 7 bases remained unmatched. CDR1 SQVTM and CDR2 ANQGSEA come from the germline V gene. As DNA, the CDR3 is TGCAGCGTCGCCTTAACAGGGGGGAACACTGAAGCTTTCTTT. Its translation: CSVALTGGNTEAFF.

This clone was seen only a few times. V and J are TRBV5-1 and TRBJ2-5, with TRBD1 matching 10 bases. The junction had 8 bases not matched to a gene; V was cut back by 4 bases and J by 5 bases. The germline V gene has CDR1 SGHRS and CDR2 YFSETQ. The CDR3 sequence is 15 residues long. CDR3 protein: CASSPQGQGTETQYF. CDR3 coding DNA: TGCGCCAGCAGCCCCCAGGGACAGGGGACGGAGACCCAGTACTTC.

V usage is TRBV30 and J usage is TRBJ2-5; 7 bases map to TRBD2. The germline gives CDR1 GTSNPN, CDR2 SVGIG (reference sequence). V lost 2 bases and J lost 5; bases outside the gene matches: 8. CDR3 length: 14 amino acids. The CDR3 region has the DNA TGTGCCTGGAGTAACGGCGGGGGTTGGGAGACCCAGTACTTC. Protein: CAWSNGGGWETQYF.

V usage is TRBV4-2 and J usage is TRBJ2-3; 9 bases match TRBD2. V was clipped by 0 bases and J by 4 bases; unmatched bases: 8. Per the germline V gene, CDR1 is LGHNA and CDR2 is YNFKEQ. The length of the CDR3 is 17 residues. CDR3 in amino acids: CASSQDGAGGLADTQYF. CDR3 nucleotide sequence: TGTGCCAGCAGCCAAGATGGGGCGGGGGGGCTGGCAGATACGCAGTATTTT.

The genes are TRBV29-1 and TRBJ2-7, with a tentative D call TRBD1 (5 bases). V shed 7 bases and J shed 4 bases, with 14 bases lying between them. This CDR3 comprises 12 residues. CDR1 and CDR2 from the germline V gene are SQVTM and ANQGSEA. CDR3 coding DNA: TGCAGCGCCCAGGGTTTCGGGTACGAGCAGTACTTC. It translates to CSAQGFGYEQYF.

V is TRBV10-3 and J is TRBJ1-5; D unclear. Per the germline V gene, CDR1 is ENHRY and CDR2 is SYGVKD. The CDR3 loop spans 13 amino acids. V was shortened by 0 bases and J by 5 bases, with 5 bases between the two germline ends. The CDR3 sequence is CAISESQDQPQHF. Written as DNA, the CDR3 is TGTGCCATCAGTGAGTCGCAGGATCAGCCCCAGCATTTT.